These 14 T cell receptor beta chains originate from one sample sequenced in a study of monozygotic twins with inflammatory bowel disease. Reanalyzing the 5' RACE reads, TCRdb keeps one entry per CDR3 protein, without DNA. The table lists around 190,000 distinct CDR3 sequences. The sequenced material came from blood. The receptors were gathered from a human donor with ulcerative colitis or Crohn's disease, or a healthy co-twin of an affected twin (not recorded which).

This rearrangement joins TRBV6-5 to TRBJ1-1. This CDR3 contains 14 residues. Germline values: CDR1 MNHEY, CDR2 SVGAGI. The CDR3 sequence is CASSYGEGNTEAFF.

V gene TRBV5-1 combines with J gene TRBJ1-4; the TCRdb D gene call, TRBD1, has no DNA to confirm it. Germline CDR1 SGHRS, CDR2 YFSETQ. The CDR3 totals 14 residues. The CDR3 sequence is CASATRGDGEKLFF.

The rearrangement links TRBV20-1 to TRBJ2-7; the TCRdb call, TRBD1, lacks DNA for checking. Germline lookup yields CDR1 DFQATT and CDR2 SNEGSKA (reference sequence). The length of the CDR3 is 13 residues. The CDR3: CSANRRQGREQYF.

The chain employs TRBV7-2 and TRBJ1-6; TCRdb lists TRBD1, though no DNA is available to test this call. The CDR3 is made up of 15 amino acids. Germline V gives CDR1 SGHTA, CDR2 FQGNSA. CDR3 sequence: CASSLGAGTNSPLHF. Drawing the rest from reference TRBV7-2 and TRBJ1-6, the complete variable domain is GAGVSQSPSNKVTEKGKDVELRCDPISGHTALYWYRQSLGQGLEFLIYFQGNSAPDKSGLPSDRFSAERTGGSVSTLTIQRTQQEDSAVYLCASSLGAGTNSPLHFGNGTRLTVT.

The chain is built from TRBV3-1 and TRBJ2-5; checking the TCRdb D call of TRBD1 is not possible without DNA. CDR1 and CDR2 from the germline V gene are LGHDT and YNNKEL (reference sequence). The CDR3 covers 14 residues. The CDR3 loop is CASSARGVQETQYF.

Here the CDR3 reads CASSGITGVTEAFF. This chain links TRBV5-1 with TRBJ1-1. Per germline, CDR1 SGHRS and CDR2 YFSETQ. CDR3 length equals 14 residues.

This chain uses TRBV6-5 with TRBJ2-5; the TCRdb D gene call, TRBD1, has no DNA to confirm it. The CDR3 runs 17 residues. Germline V gene lookup returns CDR1 MNHEY and CDR2 SVGAGI. CDR3 amino acids: CASSYLPTENSGETQYF.

This rearrangement joins TRBV15 to TRBJ2-3; TCRdb's D call of TRBD1 is untestable without DNA. Germline CDR1 and CDR2: LNHNV and YYDKDF (reference sequence). This CDR3 has 18 residues. CDR3 protein: CATSRDRGTGGFYDTQYF.

The V and J genes are TRBV6-2 or TRBV6-3 and TRBJ2-1. Germline V gene lookup returns CDR1 MNHEY and CDR2 SVGEGT. The length of the CDR3 is 14 residues. The CDR3 sequence: CASSHRLEVNEQFF.

The rearrangement uses TRBV20-1 and TRBJ2-1. From germline, CDR1 is DFQATT and CDR2 SNEGSKA (reference sequence). The CDR3 runs to 14 residues. CDR3 in amino acids: CSASEIASYNEQFF.

V usage is TRBV7-2 and J usage is TRBJ1-4; with no DNA, the TCRdb D assignment of TRBD1 cannot be verified. Per germline, CDR1 SGHTA and CDR2 FQGNSA. The CDR3 extends over 14 amino acids. The CDR3 is CASSLEGGREKLFF.

The rearrangement uses TRBV5-1 and TRBJ2-1; no DNA is available, so the TRBD1 call from TCRdb remains unchecked. Germline CDR1 and CDR2: SGHRS and YFSETQ. The CDR3 sequence is 15 residues long. The CDR3 spells CASSPRGGPLDEQFF.

V is TRBV12-3 or TRBV12-4 and J is TRBJ2-3. CDR3 size: 15 residues. The chain's CDR3 is CASSSDHATSDTQYF.

The V gene is TRBV5-1, the J gene TRBJ2-5; TCRdb selects TRBD1, and the lack of DNA leaves this call unchecked. Germline CDR1 reads SGHRS; CDR2 reads YFSETQ. The CDR3 length is 14 residues. CDR3 amino acids: CASSLVREKETQYF. The full variable domain, with the rest looked up from reference TRBV5-1 and TRBJ2-5, is KAGVTQTPRYLIKTRGQQVTLSCSPISGHRSVSWYQQTPGQGLQFLFEYFSETQRNKGNFPGRFSGRQFSNSRSEMNVSTLELGDSALYLCASSLVREKETQYFGPGTRLLVL.